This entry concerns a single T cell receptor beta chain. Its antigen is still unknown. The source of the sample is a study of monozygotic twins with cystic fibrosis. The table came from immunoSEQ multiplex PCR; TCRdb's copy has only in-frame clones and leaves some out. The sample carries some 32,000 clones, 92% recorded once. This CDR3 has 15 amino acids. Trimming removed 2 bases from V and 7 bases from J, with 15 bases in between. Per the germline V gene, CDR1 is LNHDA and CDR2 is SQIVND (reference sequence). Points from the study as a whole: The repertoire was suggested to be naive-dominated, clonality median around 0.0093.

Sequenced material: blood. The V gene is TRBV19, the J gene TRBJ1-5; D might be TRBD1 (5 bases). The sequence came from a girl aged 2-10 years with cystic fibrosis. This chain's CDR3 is CASSINYQGLQPQHF. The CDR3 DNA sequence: TGTGCCAGTAGTATAAATTACCAGGGATTACAGCCCCAGCATTTT.